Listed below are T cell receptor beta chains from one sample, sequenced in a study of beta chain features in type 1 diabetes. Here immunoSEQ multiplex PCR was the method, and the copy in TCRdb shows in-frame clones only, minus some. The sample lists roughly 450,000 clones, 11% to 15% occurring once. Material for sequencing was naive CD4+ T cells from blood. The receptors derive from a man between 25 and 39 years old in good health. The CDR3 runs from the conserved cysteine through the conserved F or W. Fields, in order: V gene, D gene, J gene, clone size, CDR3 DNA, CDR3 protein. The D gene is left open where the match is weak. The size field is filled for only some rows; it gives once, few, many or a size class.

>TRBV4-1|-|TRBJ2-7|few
TGCGCCAGCAGCCTAGACATCTACGAGCAGTACTTC
CASSLDIYEQYF
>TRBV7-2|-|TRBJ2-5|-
TGTGCCAGCAGCTTAGACAGGGAGCAGACCCAGTACTTC
CASSLDREQTQYF
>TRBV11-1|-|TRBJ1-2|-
TGTGCCAGCAGCCCTACCTGGGACTCTAGCGGCTACACCTTC
CASSPTWDSSGYTF
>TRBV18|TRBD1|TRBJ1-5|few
TGTGCCAGCTCATCAGGGGGATTCAATCAGCCCCAGCATTTT
CASSSGGFNQPQHF
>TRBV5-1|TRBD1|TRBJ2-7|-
TGCGCCAGCAGCAATCAAACCTTGACAGGGGGATACTACGAGCAGTACTTC
CASSNQTLTGGYYEQYF
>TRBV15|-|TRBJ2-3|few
TGTGCCACCAAAACAGGGCTGAGGGTCACAGATACGCAGTATTTT
CATKTGLRVTDTQYF
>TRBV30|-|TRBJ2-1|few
TGTGCCTGGGGGGCGGGAAGCTCCTACAATGAGCAGTTCTTC
CAWGAGSSYNEQFF
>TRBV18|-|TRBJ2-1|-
TGTGCCAGCTCACCCGATCCAGGGGTGAATGAGCAGTTCTTC
CASSPDPGVNEQFF
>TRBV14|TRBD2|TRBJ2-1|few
TGTGCCAGCAGCCAACCCTTAGGACTAGCGGGGTTCAACAATGAGCAGTTCTTC
CASSQPLGLAGFNNEQFF
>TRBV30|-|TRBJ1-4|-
TGTGCCTGGATGGGGGTGGAAAAACTGTTTTTT
CAWMGVEKLFF
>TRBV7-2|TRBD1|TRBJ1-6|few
TGTGCCAGCAGCTTAGCGGGACAGAATTCACCCCTCCACTTT
CASSLAGQNSPLHF
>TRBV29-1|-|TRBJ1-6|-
TGCAGCGTGTCATCCGGCTTAGATTCACCCCTCCACTTT
CSVSSGLDSPLHF
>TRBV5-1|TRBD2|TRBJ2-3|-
TGCGCCAGCAAAGCGGGGGGACCCACAGATACGCAGTATTTT
CASKAGGPTDTQYF
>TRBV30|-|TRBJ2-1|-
TGTGCCTGGATCGGACAGACCTACAATGAGCAGTTCTTC
CAWIGQTYNEQFF
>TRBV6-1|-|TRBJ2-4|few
TGTGCCAGCAGTGAGCCCGGGACTTCCCTGACCCAAAACATTCAGTACTTC
CASSEPGTSLTQNIQYF
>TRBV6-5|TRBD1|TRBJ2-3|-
TGTGCCAGCACCAGGGGGTTCGCAGATACGCAGTATTTT
CASTRGFADTQYF
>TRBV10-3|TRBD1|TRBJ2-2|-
TGTGCCATATCACAGGGGGCGACGACCGGGGAGCTGTTTTTT
CAISQGATTGELFF
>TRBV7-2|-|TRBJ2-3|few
TGTGCCAGCAGCTCAACTAGTTCTAGCACAGATACGCAGTATTTT
CASSSTSSSTDTQYF
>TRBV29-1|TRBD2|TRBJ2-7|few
TGCAGCGTCCCCCGGGGGGAATATTTC
CSVPRGEYF
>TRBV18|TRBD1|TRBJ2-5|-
TGTGCCAGCTCAGACGGGACAGGGAATGGCGAGACCCAGTACTTC
CASSDGTGNGETQYF
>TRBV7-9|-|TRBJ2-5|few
TGTGCCAGCAGCTTAGGAACGGACCCCCAGTACTTC
CASSLGTDPQYF
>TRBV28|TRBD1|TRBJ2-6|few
TGTGCCAGCAGTCCAGGGGGCGCTGGGGCCAACGTCCTGACTTTC
CASSPGGAGANVLTF
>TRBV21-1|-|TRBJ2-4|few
TGTGCCAGCAGCAGACGCAGGGTAGCCAAAAACATTCAGTACTTC
CASSRRRVAKNIQYF
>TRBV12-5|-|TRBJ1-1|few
TGTGCTAGTGGTTGGACTACAGGGAGCGCTGAAGCTTTCTTT
CASGWTTGSAEAFF
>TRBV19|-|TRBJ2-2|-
TGTGCCAGTAGCGGGGGAGATGCTGGGGAGCTGTTTTTT
CASSGGDAGELFF
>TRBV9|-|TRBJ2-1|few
TGTGCCAGCAGTCCTTACGGGGCTGAGCAGTTCTTC
CASSPYGAEQFF
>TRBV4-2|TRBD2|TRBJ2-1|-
TGTGCCAGCAGCCAAGAACCCGGGCTAGCGGGCGCCCATGCGTTCTTC
CASSQEPGLAGAHAFF
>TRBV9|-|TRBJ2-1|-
TGTGCCAGCAGCGTAACCCCCGGTTTTGAGCAGTTCTTC
CASSVTPGFEQFF
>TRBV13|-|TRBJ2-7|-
TGTGCCAGCAGCTTAGGTAGAGGGGGGCCCTACGAGCAGTACTTC
CASSLGRGGPYEQYF
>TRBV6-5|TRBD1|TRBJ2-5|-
TGTGCCAGCGGTAGGGGGCAAAAGACCCAGTACTTC
CASGRGQKTQYF